The 5 T cell receptor beta chains below all came from one sample that was sequenced in a study of T cells in tuberculosis. Libraries were prepared by immunoSEQ multiplex PCR; TCRdb keeps only in-frame clonotypes and omits some of them. The data show about 29,000 clones, approximately 95% seen once. The sample was PBMCs. The source of these receptors is a donor aged 10-29 years with latent tuberculosis or without tuberculosis infection.

The chain links TRBV6-5 to TRBJ2-1; the match to TRBD1 covers 8 bases. The CDR3 length is 14 residues. Germline V CDR1 and CDR2: MNHEY, SVGAGI. J was trimmed by 6 bases and V by 6 bases; bases with no gene match: 7. DNA of the CDR3: TGTGCCAGCAGCGAGGACAGGGCCCCCAATGAGCAGTTCTTC. This gives the protein CASSEDRAPNEQFF.

This clone was found once. The chain employs TRBV25-1 and TRBJ2-2; possibly TRBD1 for D (6 bases). Trimming stripped 5 bases from V and 8 bases from J, with 18 bases between. The CDR3 has 15 residues. Germline V CDR1 and CDR2: MGHDK, SYGVNS. CDR3 sequence: CASSQTDRPGGELFF. The CDR3 bases are TGTGCCAGCAGTCAAACTGACAGGCCGGGGGGGGAGCTGTTTTTT.

The rearrangement joins TRBV10-3 to TRBJ2-7; 7 bases are a match to TRBD2. Germline V lookup: CDR1 ENHRY, CDR2 SYGVKD. The CDR3 has 13 amino acids. V trimming: 9 bases; J trimming: 3 bases; junction bases outside the gene matches: 8. The CDR3 is CAIAGTTYYEQYF. Here the CDR3 DNA reads TGTGCCATTGCCGGGACTACCTACTACGAGCAGTACTTC.

The J gene is TRBJ1-2, the V gene TRBV28, with 8 bases that match TRBD1. The germline V gene has CDR1 MDHEN and CDR2 SYDVKM. The CDR3 runs to 16 residues. V lost 1 base, J lost 6 bases, and 10 bases stayed unmatched. The CDR3 nucleotides are TGTGCCAGCAGTTTATCGCCCAGGGGGCTTGGAGATGGCTACACCTTC. Amino acids: CASSLSPRGLGDGYTF.

Points on this clone: Additional DNA sequences in this sample encode the identical CDR3. The chain recombines TRBV28 with TRBJ1-2; 7 bases are shared with TRBD1. Germline CDR1 is MDHEN and CDR2 is SYDVKM. The CDR3 covers 13 residues. Trimming cost V 2 bases and J 5 bases; bases outside gene matches: 2. The CDR3 spells CASSLVQGYGYTF. The CDR3 coding sequence is TGTGCCAGCAGTTTAGTACAGGGGTATGGCTACACCTTC.